Shown below are 18 T cell receptor beta chains from a single sample sequenced in a study of CD8+ T cells in alopecia areata. cDNA prepared by RNA extraction and subsequent reverse transcription served as the template for sequencing. Sequencing was performed with immunoSEQ multiplex PCR; in TCRdb, only in-frame clones are kept and a portion is missing. The sample has some 120,000 clones, roughly 61% seen once. The starting material was CD4+ T cells sorted from blood, obtained at week 0. Receptor source: a human donor with alopecia areata.

The V call is TRBV5-6, the J call TRBJ1-5; perhaps TRBD1 as D (5 bases). V was cut by 1 base and J by 2 bases, with 10 bases left in between. The V gene's germline CDR1 is SGHDT and CDR2 YYEEEE. The CDR3 runs 15 residues. The chain's CDR3 is CASSLRGVGNQPQHF. CDR3 sequence (DNA): TGTGCCAGCAGCTTGAGGGGTGTTGGCAATCAGCCCCAGCATTTT.

The genes are TRBV27 and TRBJ2-1; TRBD1 agrees at 11 bases. CDR1 is MNHEY, CDR2 SMNVEV, per germline (reference sequence). V shed 5 bases and J 6 bases; nucleotides not matched to a gene: 6. This CDR3 region has 15 residues. The CDR3 protein is CASSPGTGGGNEQFF. The CDR3 DNA sequence: TGTGCCAGCAGTCCGGGGACAGGGGGAGGCAATGAGCAGTTCTTC.

This chain joins TRBV6-5 and TRBJ1-2; no definite D call. Looked up from germline, CDR1 is MNHEY and CDR2 is SVGAGI. V gave up 5 bases and J gave up 2 bases, with 9 bases separating them. The CDR3 length is 13 residues. The CDR3 here is CASSPDPNYGYTF. CDR3 sequence (DNA): TGTGCCAGCAGTCCCGACCCAAACTATGGCTACACCTTC.

The chain couples TRBV7-3 to TRBJ2-2, with a weak D call TRBD2 (6 bases). V lost 3 bases to trimming and J lost 2 bases, with 10 bases between them. Germline V gives CDR1 SGHTA, CDR2 FQGTGA. The CDR3 length is 15 residues. CDR3 in amino acids: CASSFGGVNTGELFF. The CDR3 DNA sequence: TGTGCCAGCAGCTTCGGCGGGGTTAACACCGGGGAGCTGTTTTTT.

The chain employs TRBV10-3 and TRBJ2-2; 8 bases align to TRBD2. The CDR3 sequence is 16 residues long. V was pared by 8 bases and J by 5 bases, with 13 bases of the junction left unmatched. Germline assignment: CDR1 ENHRY and CDR2 SYGVKD. CDR3 nucleotide sequence: TGTGCCATCGGCCTCTATAGCGGGGTCGAAACCGGGGAGCTGTTTTTT. It is translated as CAIGLYSGVETGELFF.

The rearrangement uses TRBV15 and TRBJ2-4, with D unresolved. V was trimmed by 0 bases and J by 10 bases, leaving 4 bases between them. This CDR3 is built from 11 residues. Germline CDR1 is LNHNV and CDR2 is YYDKDF (reference sequence). The CDR3 DNA reads as TGTGCCACCAGCAGAGACGAGATTCAGTACTTC. This codes for CATSRDEIQYF.

The genes are TRBV13 and TRBJ2-5; D ambiguous. Germline CDR1 reads PRHDT; CDR2 reads FYEKMQ (reference sequence). This CDR3 contains 14 residues. The V end was cut by 4 bases, the J end by 5 bases, with 14 bases between. In DNA, the CDR3 is TGTGCCAGCAGCTCACCCATGAGTCCGGAGACCCAGTACTTC. Its protein is CASSSPMSPETQYF.

This clone was counted a few times. V usage is TRBV2 and J usage is TRBJ2-3, with 9 bases fitting TRBD2. This CDR3 has 14 amino acids. The V segment lost 4 bases and the J segment 6 bases; nucleotides outside the gene matches: 5. The V gene's germline CDR1 is SNHLY and CDR2 FYNNEI. The CDR3 loop reads CASSVSGGVDTQYF. The CDR3 DNA reads as TGTGCCAGCAGTGTTAGCGGGGGAGTGGATACGCAGTATTTT.

The chain is built from TRBV9 and TRBJ2-3; D is ambiguous. This CDR3 spans 13 amino acids. With 0 bases removed from V and 6 bases from J, the gap between germline ends came to 8 bases. The germline V gene encodes CDR1 SGDLS and CDR2 YYNGEE. CDR3 nucleotides: TGTGCCAGCAGCGTAGAGTCCCCCGATACGCAGTATTTT. Amino acids: CASSVESPDTQYF.

The table lists this clone with a few counts. The chain has TRBV9 and TRBJ2-5; D possibly corresponds to TRBD1 (6 bases). The CDR3 has 15 residues. CDR1 and CDR2 from the germline V gene are SGDLS and YYNGEE. V gave up 4 bases and J gave up 5 bases, with 18 bases separating them. For the CDR3, the DNA is TGTGCCAGCAGCCAAACAGGGTTTCAATCGGAGACCCAGTACTTC. It codes for CASSQTGFQSETQYF.

J is TRBJ1-2 and V is TRBV4-3; TRBD1 matches at 9 bases. Germline V CDR1 and CDR2: LGHNA, YSLEER. The CDR3 length is 13 residues. With 2 bases clipped from V and 14 bases from J, the junction kept 9 bases outside the gene matches. The CDR3: CASSQSGQGVLTF. CDR3 DNA sequence: TGCGCCAGCAGCCAATCGGGACAGGGTGTCCTGACCTTC.

The V and J genes are TRBV5-6 and TRBJ1-1; D might be TRBD1 (5 bases). CDR3 size: 15 residues. The V end was cut by 0 bases, the J end by 0 bases, with 9 bases between. CDR1 is SGHDT and CDR2 is YYEEEE in the germline V gene. The CDR3 sequence is CASSLGAGLNTEAFF. For the CDR3, the DNA is TGTGCCAGCAGCTTGGGCGCAGGGCTGAACACTGAAGCTTTCTTT.

The chain couples TRBV14 to TRBJ1-1; D is uncertain. This CDR3 spans 13 amino acids. V was pared by 4 bases and J by 8 bases, with 14 bases between. The germline V gene has CDR1 SGHDN and CDR2 FVKESK. Here the CDR3 reads CASSPKRPREAFF. The CDR3 nucleotides are TGTGCCAGCAGCCCTAAACGACCCAGAGAAGCTTTCTTT. Full variable domain (rest looked up from reference TRBV14 and TRBJ1-1): EAGVTQFPSHSVIEKGQTVTLRCDPISGHDNLYWYRRVMGKEIKFLLHFVKESKQDESGMPNNRFLAERTGGTYSTLKVQPAELEDSGVYFCASSPKRPREAFFGQGTRLTVV.

The chain links TRBV7-2 to TRBJ1-3, with D maybe TRBD1 (6 bases). CDR1 is SGHTA and CDR2 is FQGNSA in the germline V gene. There are 17 residues in the CDR3. The V end lost 5 bases, the J end lost 2 bases, and 19 bases lay between the germline ends. CDR3: CASSVNSFRDTGNTIYF. Here the CDR3 DNA reads TGTGCCAGCAGCGTTAACTCCTTCCGGGACACTGGAAACACCATATATTTT.

This clone was seen only a few times. The chain has TRBV21-1 and TRBJ2-6; TRBD1 reflects the table's D call only, with no check against the DNA. TRBV21-1 is described as a pseudogene. The CDR3 is 19 amino acids. The DNA of the CDR3 is TGTGCCAGCAGCAAAGATGTGACGTTGAGGGGGTCCGGGGCCAACGTCCTGACTTTC. Its protein product is CASSKDVTLRGSGANVLTF.

This clone has more than one count but fewer than ten. The rearrangement uses TRBV5-1 and TRBJ1-4; D is undetermined. The CDR3 consists of 13 residues. Looked up from germline, CDR1 is SGHRS and CDR2 is YFSETQ. Trimming pared 3 bases from V and 5 bases from J, leaving 8 bases between. CDR3 DNA: TGCGCCAGCAGCTCAGACCCAAATGAAAAACTGTTTTTT. This sequence encodes CASSSDPNEKLFF.

The chain couples TRBV7-2 to TRBJ2-3; tentatively, D is TRBD1 (6 bases). V dropped 0 bases and J dropped 2 bases, with 9 bases sitting between them. Germline-derived CDR1 and CDR2 are SGHTA and FQGNSA. This CDR3 comprises 15 residues. The CDR3 loop is CASSLAGADTDTQYF. The CDR3 region has the DNA TGTGCCAGCAGCTTAGCGGGGGCAGACACAGATACGCAGTATTTT.

This clone was counted only a few times. V gene TRBV5-1 combines with J gene TRBJ1-1, with 7 bases that match TRBD1. The CDR3 totals 16 residues. Germline V gives CDR1 SGHRS, CDR2 YFSETQ. The V segment lost 4 bases and the J segment 2 bases; nucleotides outside the gene matches: 11. CDR3: CASSPGKTGTNTEAFF. The DNA of the CDR3 is TGCGCCAGCAGCCCCGGAAAGACAGGGACTAACACTGAAGCTTTCTTT.